This T cell receptor (beta chain) is from a study of neurological immune-mediated disorders. Overall study results and limits: Private repertoires in all groups were suggested by the absence of shared CDR3 amino acid sequences among expanded clones across subjects.

With 3 bases clipped from V and 6 bases from J, the junction kept 12 bases outside the gene matches. CDR3 length: 16 amino acids. Germline assignment: CDR1 SGHRS and CDR2 YFSETQ. The team produced cDNA through 5'RACE using 10-nucleotide random UMIs. One entry per CDR3 protein results from TCRdb running MiXCR on the 5' RACE reads. This sample has 45,000 to 60,000 distinct CDR3 sequences; approximately 12% occur once, and the top ten carry 7% to 10%. This clonotype was seen ten or more times. Antigen specificity is unknown. Time point in this sample: longitudinal time-point 3. PBMCs stored at -80 C, numbering 2 million, were the origin of the unsorted libraries.

Input material: PBMCs. The origin of this receptor is a male donor with HTLV-1-associated myelopathy (HAM/TSP). The genes are TRBV5-1 and TRBJ2-3, with 8 bases identical to TRBD1. CDR3 residues: CASSYQQGVRADTQYF. The CDR3 DNA reads as TGCGCCAGCAGCTACCAACAGGGGGTAAGGGCGGATACGCAGTATTTT.